The present T cell receptor beta chain was sequenced within a study of blood T cell repertoires in COVID-19. Study summary: T cells, B-cell-depleted T cells, or PBMCs supplied cDNA or gDNA.

In this sample, this clone turned up a few times. Libraries were prepared by immunoSEQ multiplex PCR; TCRdb keeps only in-frame clonotypes and omits some of them. The profile covers just over 650,000 clones, with 75% to 90% appearing a single time and more than 0.25% taken by the ten largest. Trimming stripped 4 bases from V and 7 bases from J, with 8 bases between. CDR1 and CDR2 (germline): LGHDT, YNNKEL (reference sequence). The CDR3 extends over 13 amino acids. Sequencing was done on a sample of peripheral blood. This sequence joins TRBV3-1 (or the pseudogene TRBV3-2) and TRBJ1-6, with D perhaps matching TRBD1 (5 bases). This TCR was recovered from a woman under 30 with acute or convalescent COVID-19. CDR3 DNA sequence: TGTGCCAGCAGCCTGGGGGGGAATTCACCCCTCCACTTT. Translation: CASSLGGNSPLHF.